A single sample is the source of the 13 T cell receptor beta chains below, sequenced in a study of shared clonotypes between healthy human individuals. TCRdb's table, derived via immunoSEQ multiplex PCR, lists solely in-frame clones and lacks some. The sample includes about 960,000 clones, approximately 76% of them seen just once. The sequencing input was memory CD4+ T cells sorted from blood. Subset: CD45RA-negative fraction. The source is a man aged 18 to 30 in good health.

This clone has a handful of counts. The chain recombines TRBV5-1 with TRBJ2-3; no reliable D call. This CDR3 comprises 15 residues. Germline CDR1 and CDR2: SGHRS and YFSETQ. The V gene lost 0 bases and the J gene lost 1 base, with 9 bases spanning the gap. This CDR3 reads CASSLASVGTDTQYF. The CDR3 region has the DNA TGCGCCAGCAGCTTGGCGTCTGTCGGCACAGATACGCAGTATTTT.

The CDR3 DNA is TGTGCCAGCAGCTTAACCGGAGACTACAATGAGCAGTTCTTC. Translating gives CASSLTGDYNEQFF. This rearrangement joins TRBV7-3 to TRBJ2-1; D gene unclear. V was trimmed by 0 bases and J by 3 bases, leaving 6 bases between them. Germline CDR1 SGHTA, CDR2 FQGTGA. The CDR3 totals 14 residues.

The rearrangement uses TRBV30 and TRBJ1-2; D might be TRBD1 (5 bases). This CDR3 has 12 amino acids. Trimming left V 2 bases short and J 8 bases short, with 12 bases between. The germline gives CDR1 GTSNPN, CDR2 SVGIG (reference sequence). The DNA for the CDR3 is TGTGCCTGGAGTATGGCCAGGGAAGGCTACACCTTC. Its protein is CAWSMAREGYTF. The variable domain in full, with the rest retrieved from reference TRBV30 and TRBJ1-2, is SQTIHQWPATLVQPVGSPLSLECTVEGTSNPNLYWYRQAAGRGLQLLFYSVGIGQISSEVPQNLSASRPQDRQFILSSKKLLLSDSGFYLCAWSMAREGYTFGSGTRLTVV.

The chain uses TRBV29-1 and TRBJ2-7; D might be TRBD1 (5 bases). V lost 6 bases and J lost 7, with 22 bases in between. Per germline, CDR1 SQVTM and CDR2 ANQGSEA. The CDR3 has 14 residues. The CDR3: CSVLMVGSGIEQYF. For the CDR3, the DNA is TGCAGCGTCCTTATGGTCGGTTCAGGGATTGAGCAGTACTTC.

CDR3 DNA: TGTGCCAGCAGCCCACGGACAGGGGGCGACGAGCAGTACTTC. Its protein is CASSPRTGGDEQYF. V gene TRBV7-6 combines with J gene TRBJ2-7, with 11 bases matching TRBD1. CDR1 and CDR2 from the germline V gene are SGHVS and FNYEAQ. The CDR3 contains 14 residues. Trimming cost V 5 bases and J 5 bases; bases outside gene matches: 5.

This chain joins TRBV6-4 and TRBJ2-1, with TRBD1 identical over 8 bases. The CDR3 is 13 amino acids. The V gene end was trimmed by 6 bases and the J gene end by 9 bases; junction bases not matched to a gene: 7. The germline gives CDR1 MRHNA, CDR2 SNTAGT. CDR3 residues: CASSRTGIGEQFF. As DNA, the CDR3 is TGTGCCAGCAGCCGGACAGGGATTGGTGAGCAGTTCTTC.

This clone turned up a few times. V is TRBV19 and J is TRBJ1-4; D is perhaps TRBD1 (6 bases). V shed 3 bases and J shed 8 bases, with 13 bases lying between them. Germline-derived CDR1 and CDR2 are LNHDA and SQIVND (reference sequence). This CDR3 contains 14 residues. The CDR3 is CASSIQGIKEKLFF. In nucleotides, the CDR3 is TGTGCCAGTAGTATTCAGGGGATAAAAGAAAAACTGTTTTTT.

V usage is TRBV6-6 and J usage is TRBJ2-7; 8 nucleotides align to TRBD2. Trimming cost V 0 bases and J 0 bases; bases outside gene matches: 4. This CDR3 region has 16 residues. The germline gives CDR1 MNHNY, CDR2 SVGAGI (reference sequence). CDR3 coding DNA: TGTGCCAGCAGTTACTCTGGGCGGGGGGTCTCCTACGAGCAGTACTTC. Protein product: CASSYSGRGVSYEQYF.

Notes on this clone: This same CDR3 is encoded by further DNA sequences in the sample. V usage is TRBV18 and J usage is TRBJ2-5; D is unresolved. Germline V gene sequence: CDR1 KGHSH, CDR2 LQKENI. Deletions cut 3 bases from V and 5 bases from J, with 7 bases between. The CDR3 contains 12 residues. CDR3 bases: TGTGCCAGCTCACCGGGGAAGGAGACCCAGTACTTC. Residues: CASSPGKETQYF.

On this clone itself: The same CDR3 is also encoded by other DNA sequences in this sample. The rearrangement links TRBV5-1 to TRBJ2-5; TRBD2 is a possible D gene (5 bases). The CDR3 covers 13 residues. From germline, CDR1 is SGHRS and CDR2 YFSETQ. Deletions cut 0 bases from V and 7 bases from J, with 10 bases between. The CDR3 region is CASSLGLTGTQYF. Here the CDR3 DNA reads TGCGCCAGCAGCTTGGGACTAACTGGGACCCAGTACTTC.

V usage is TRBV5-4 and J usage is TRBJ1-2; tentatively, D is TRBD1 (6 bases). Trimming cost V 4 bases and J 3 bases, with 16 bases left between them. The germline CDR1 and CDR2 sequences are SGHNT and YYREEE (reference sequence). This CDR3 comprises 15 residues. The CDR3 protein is CASSPDGTGYYGYTF. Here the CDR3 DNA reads TGTGCCAGCAGCCCAGACGGAACAGGGTACTATGGCTACACCTTC.

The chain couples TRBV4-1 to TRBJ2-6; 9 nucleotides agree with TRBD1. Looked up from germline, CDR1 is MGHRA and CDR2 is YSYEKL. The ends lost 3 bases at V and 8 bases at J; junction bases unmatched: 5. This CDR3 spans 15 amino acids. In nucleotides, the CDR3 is TGCGCCAGCAGCCAGGGGGACAGGGAAACCAACGTCCTGACTTTC. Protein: CASSQGDRETNVLTF.

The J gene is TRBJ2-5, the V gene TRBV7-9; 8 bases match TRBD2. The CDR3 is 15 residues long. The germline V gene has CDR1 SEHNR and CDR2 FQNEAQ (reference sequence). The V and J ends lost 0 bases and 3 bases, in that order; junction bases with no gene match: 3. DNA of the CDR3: TGTGCCAGCAGCTTAGCGTCCGGGAGGGAAGAGACCCAGTACTTC. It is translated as CASSLASGREETQYF.